This TCR beta chain originates from a study of post-analysis software for immune sequencing data. Unique-molecular-identifier-tagged TCR beta cDNA libraries were used. Between about 0.85 and 10 million T cells gave rise to 500,000 to 650,000 cDNA molecules. Via MiXCR, TCRdb re-called the PCR reads, giving one row per CDR3 protein. The sample contains about 200,000 distinct CDR3 sequences, 25% to 30% of which appear only once. This CDR3 has 17 amino acids. Per germline, CDR1 SGHRS and CDR2 YFSETQ. V trimming: 3 bases; J trimming: 2 bases; junction bases outside the gene matches: 9. There are many counts of this clonotype. The antigen is unknown. Study-wide results and limits: Normalized Chao1 diversity was significantly reduced in patients versus controls. In patients, about five TRBV segments were more frequent than in controls, with TRBV5-6, TRBV5-1 and TRBV20-1 among them. Samples sharing a preparation batch grouped tightly together when assessed by F measure.

The genes are TRBV5-1 and TRBJ2-1; 9 bases agree with TRBD2. What was sequenced was blood. The source of this sequence is a girl under 18 with multiple sclerosis. The DNA for the CDR3 is TGCGCCAGCAGCTCCCATCTAGCGGGAAAGGCCTACAATGAGCAGTTCTTC. Translating it yields CASSSHLAGKAYNEQFF.